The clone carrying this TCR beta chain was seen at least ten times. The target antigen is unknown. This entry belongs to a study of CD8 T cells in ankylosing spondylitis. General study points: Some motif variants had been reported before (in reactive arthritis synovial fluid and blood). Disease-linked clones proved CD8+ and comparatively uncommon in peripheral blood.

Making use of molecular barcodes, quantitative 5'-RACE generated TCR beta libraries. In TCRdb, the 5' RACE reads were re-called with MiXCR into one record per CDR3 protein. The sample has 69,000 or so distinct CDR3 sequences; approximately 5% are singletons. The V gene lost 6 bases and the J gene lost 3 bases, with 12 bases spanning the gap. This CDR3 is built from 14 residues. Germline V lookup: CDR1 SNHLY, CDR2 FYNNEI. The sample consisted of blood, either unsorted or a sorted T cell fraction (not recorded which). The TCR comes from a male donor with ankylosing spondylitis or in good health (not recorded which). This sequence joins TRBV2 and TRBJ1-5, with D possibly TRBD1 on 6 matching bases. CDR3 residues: CASRIQGINQPQHF. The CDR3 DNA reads TGTGCCAGCAGGATACAGGGCATCAATCAGCCCCAGCATTTT.